Here is one T cell receptor beta chain with its context. Its specificity is unknown. This record belongs to a study of cytomegalovirus exposure and HLA in healthy donors. Study results and caveats: When presence/absence was analysed, sequencing depth was taken to be roughly uniform across donors.

Although they were nominally healthy when sampled, donors likely had unrecorded immune exposures. The PCR made use of 60 Vbeta and 13 Jbeta primers. Assay used: immunoSEQ multiplex PCR; TCRdb lists only in-frame clones, some missing. The sample has 55,000 to 70,000 clones, around 74% seen once; the top ten hold 11%. Sequenced input: PBMCs. This receptor was identified in a woman aged 60-70 years in good health and CMV-seropositive.

CDR3 nucleotide sequence: TGTGCCAGCAGTGAAGGTCCACTCCGAGGGTTCACTGAAGCTTTCTTT. This gives the protein CASSEGPLRGFTEAFF. The chain uses TRBV2 and TRBJ1-1, with D uncertain. The CDR3 covers 16 residues. Germline V gives CDR1 SNHLY, CDR2 FYNNEI. The ends were cut back, 1 base at V and 4 bases at J, with 16 bases in the middle. Supplemented by reference TRBV2 and TRBJ1-1, the full variable domain reads EPEVTQTPSHQVTQMGQEVILRCVPISNHLYFYWYRQILGQKVEFLVSFYNNEISEKSEIFDDQFSVERPDGSNFTLKIRSTKLEDSAMYFCASSEGPLRGFTEAFFGQGTRLTVV.